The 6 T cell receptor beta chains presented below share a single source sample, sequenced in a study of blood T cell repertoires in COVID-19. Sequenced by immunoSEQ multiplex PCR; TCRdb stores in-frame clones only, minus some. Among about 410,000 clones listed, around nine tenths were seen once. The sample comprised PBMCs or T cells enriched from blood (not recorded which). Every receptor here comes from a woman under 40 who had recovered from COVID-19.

The CDR3 sequence: CASSARSSSYEQYF. CDR3 coding DNA: TGTGCCAGCAGTGCTAGGTCCAGCTCCTACGAGCAGTACTTC. The V call is TRBV2, the J call TRBJ2-7, with unresolved D. The CDR3 spans 14 residues. Trimming took off 4 bases at V and 0 bases at J, with 10 bases between the two ends. In germline, CDR1 is SNHLY, CDR2 FYNNEI.

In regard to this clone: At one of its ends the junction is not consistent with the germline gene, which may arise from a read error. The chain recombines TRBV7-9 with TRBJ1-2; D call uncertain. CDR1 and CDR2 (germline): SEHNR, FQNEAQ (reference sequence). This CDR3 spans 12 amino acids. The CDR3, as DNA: TGTGCCAGCAGCTTAGAGGTTCGGAGCCGGGTCTTC. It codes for CASSLEVRSRVF.

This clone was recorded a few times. Here the CDR3 DNA reads TGTGCCAGCAGTTCACGAACCAGGGATCTTCAGCCCCAGCATTTT. Its translation is CASSSRTRDLQPQHF. This sequence joins TRBV28 and TRBJ1-5, with D possibly being TRBD1 (5 bases). The germline V gene encodes CDR1 MDHEN and CDR2 SYDVKM. The CDR3 is 15 amino acids. Trimming left V 4 bases short and J 6 bases short, with 16 bases between.

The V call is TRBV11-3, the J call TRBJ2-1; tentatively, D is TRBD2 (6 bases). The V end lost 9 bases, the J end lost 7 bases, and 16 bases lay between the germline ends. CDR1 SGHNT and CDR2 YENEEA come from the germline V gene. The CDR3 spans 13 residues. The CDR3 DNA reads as TGTGCCAGTAGTAGCGGAGTCGGGAATGAGCAGTTCTTC. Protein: CASSSGVGNEQFF.

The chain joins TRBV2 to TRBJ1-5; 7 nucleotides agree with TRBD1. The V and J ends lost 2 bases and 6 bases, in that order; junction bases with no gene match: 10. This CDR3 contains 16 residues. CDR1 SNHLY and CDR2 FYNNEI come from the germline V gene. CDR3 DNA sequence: TGTGCCAGCAGTGAAACAGACAGGGCATCTGGTCAGCCCCAGCATTTT. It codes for CASSETDRASGQPQHF. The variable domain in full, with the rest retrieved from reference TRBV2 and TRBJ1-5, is EPEVTQTPSHQVTQMGQEVILRCVPISNHLYFYWYRQILGQKVEFLVSFYNNEISEKSEIFDDQFSVERPDGSNFTLKIRSTKLEDSAMYFCASSETDRASGQPQHFGDGTRLSIL.

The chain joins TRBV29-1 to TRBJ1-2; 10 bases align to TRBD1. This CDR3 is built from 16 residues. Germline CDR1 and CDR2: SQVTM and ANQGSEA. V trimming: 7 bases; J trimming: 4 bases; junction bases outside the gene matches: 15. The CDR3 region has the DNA TGCAGCGCTTATTTACCCAGACAGGGGGCAGTCTATGGCTACACCTTC. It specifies CSAYLPRQGAVYGYTF.